Following are 25 T cell receptor beta chains from one sample sequenced in a study of Graves' ophthalmopathy and Graves' hyperthyroidism. The study amplified TCR beta CDR3 regions using RNA transcripts. Second-round multiplex PCR followed a first-round RT-PCR using HTBI primers. TCRdb called the multiplex PCR reads again in MiXCR, with one record for every CDR3 protein. The sample has 600,000 to 950,000 distinct CDR3 sequences; 35% to 50% are singletons. The sample was peripheral blood. These receptors were collected from an adult man with Graves' ophthalmopathy.

The genes are TRBV20-1 and TRBJ2-7; D possibly corresponds to TRBD2 (5 bases). The CDR3 extends over 10 amino acids. Trimming took off 7 bases at V and 3 bases at J, with 7 bases between the two ends. Germline V gene lookup returns CDR1 DFQATT and CDR2 SNEGSKA (reference sequence). CDR3 sequence: CSVSVYEQYF. CDR3 sequence (DNA): TGCAGTGTTAGCGTCTACGAGCAGTACTTC.

This clonotype was observed at least ten times. J is TRBJ2-7 and V is TRBV27; a possible D gene is TRBD2 (6 bases). The V gene's germline CDR1 is MNHEY and CDR2 SMNVEV (reference sequence). Trimming took off 8 bases at V and 0 bases at J, with 17 bases between the two ends. CDR3 length: 15 residues. This chain's CDR3 is CASSPMGGFSYEQYF. The DNA for the CDR3 is TGTGCCAGCTCCCCGATGGGGGGATTCTCCTACGAGCAGTACTTC.

This clonotype was observed a few times. The chain carries TRBV5-8 and TRBJ1-6, with unresolved D. There are 15 residues in the CDR3. Germline V CDR1 and CDR2: SGHTS, YDEGEE. V gave up 0 bases and J gave up 7 bases, with 11 bases separating them. Here the CDR3 DNA reads TGTGCCAGCAGCTTGGACAGCAGAGTAAATTCACCCCTCCACTTT. Amino acids: CASSLDSRVNSPLHF. The whole variable domain, remainder taken from reference TRBV5-8 and TRBJ1-6, is EAGVTQSPTHLIKTRGQQATLRCSPISGHTSVYWYQQALGLGLQFLLWYDEGEERNRGNFPPRFSGRQFPNYSSELNVNALELEDSALYLCASSLDSRVNSPLHFGNGTRLTVT.

The V gene is TRBV2, the J gene TRBJ1-1, with a possible D match to TRBD1 (6 bases). The V gene lost 2 bases and the J gene lost 4 bases, with 14 bases spanning the gap. CDR1 and CDR2 from the germline V gene are SNHLY and FYNNEI. There are 15 residues in the CDR3. DNA of the CDR3: TGTGCCAGCAGTGAATGGGGGCAAGGTGTCACTGAAGCTTTCTTT. Its translation: CASSEWGQGVTEAFF.

This clonotype was seen ten or more times. The chain has TRBV15 and TRBJ1-5; TRBD1 matches 10 bases. Germline CDR1 and CDR2: LNHNV and YYDKDF (reference sequence). The V gene end was trimmed by 3 bases and the J gene end by 6 bases; junction bases not matched to a gene: 14. This CDR3 contains 18 residues. The DNA of the CDR3 is TGTGCCACCAGCAGGCGTGAGACAGGGGGCGTTGGCGGTCAGCCCCAGCATTTT. This translates into CATSRRETGGVGGQPQHF.

This clonotype has more than one count but fewer than ten. This rearrangement joins TRBV5-1 to TRBJ1-6; no definite D call. The CDR3 consists of 15 residues. Germline V gene lookup returns CDR1 SGHRS and CDR2 YFSETQ. Trimming cost V 3 bases and J 7 bases, with 14 bases left between them. The DNA of the CDR3 is TGCGCCAGCAGCTCCCGAATGGGGAAGAATTCACCCCTCCACTTT. This sequence encodes CASSSRMGKNSPLHF.

V usage is TRBV25-1 and J usage is TRBJ1-4, with TRBD1 as a possible D gene (5 bases). Trimming left V 6 bases short and J 7 bases short, with 15 bases between. The germline CDR1 and CDR2 sequences are MGHDK and SYGVNS. This CDR3 has 14 residues. CDR3 DNA: TGTGCCAGCAGCGGGACTGGCTGGGGTGAAAAACTGTTTTTT. It yields the protein CASSGTGWGEKLFF.

This clonotype was seen a handful of times. The gene calls are TRBV12-3 or TRBV12-4 and TRBJ2-5, with 8 bases identical to TRBD2. J was trimmed by 3 bases and V by 4 bases; bases with no gene match: 10. CDR3 length equals 16 residues. The DNA of the CDR3 is TGTGCCAGCAGTTACCTTGGGGTTAGCGGGAAAGAGACCCAGTACTTC. Translating gives CASSYLGVSGKETQYF.

The chain joins TRBV20-1 to TRBJ1-5; the match to TRBD1 covers 8 bases. This CDR3 has 14 amino acids. Germline trimming cut 1 base from V and 4 bases from J; bases unmatched to any gene: 3. Germline CDR1 is DFQATT and CDR2 is SNEGSKA (reference sequence). In nucleotides, the CDR3 is TGCAGTGCTAGAGCCAGGACAGGGAATCAGCCCCAGCATTTT. Encoded protein: CSARARTGNQPQHF.

CDR3 sequence: CASVGTGRNTEAFF. CDR3 DNA: TGTGCCAGCGTGGGGACAGGGCGAAACACTGAAGCTTTCTTT. The chain has TRBV25-1 and TRBJ1-1; TRBD1 matches at 9 bases. Trimming took 8 bases from V and 2 from J; bases not matched to a gene: 6. Per the germline V gene, CDR1 is MGHDK and CDR2 is SYGVNS. This CDR3 is built from 14 residues.

This clonotype showed up many times. The chain joins TRBV10-3 to TRBJ2-7, with a tentative D call TRBD1 (6 bases). This CDR3 spans 14 amino acids. CDR1 and CDR2 (germline): ENHRY, SYGVKD. V gave up 7 bases and J gave up 2 bases, with 15 bases separating them. CDR3 coding DNA: TGTGCCATCACGGCAGATGCAGGGGCCTACGAGCAGTACTTC. Its translation: CAITADAGAYEQYF.

V is TRBV6-6 and J is TRBJ2-7; D assignment may be TRBD1 or TRBD2 (5 bases each). Germline values: CDR1 MNHNY, CDR2 SVGAGI (reference sequence). V was trimmed by 0 bases and J by 6 bases, leaving 15 bases between them. CDR3 length: 15 residues. The CDR3 DNA reads as TGTGCCAGCAGTTACTCGTTGACGCCTGGGGGCGAGCAGTACTTC. Protein: CASSYSLTPGGEQYF.

This clonotype was recorded many times. This chain uses TRBV2 with TRBJ2-7; 7 nucleotides agree with TRBD1. The CDR3 loop spans 13 amino acids. Germline lookup yields CDR1 SNHLY and CDR2 FYNNEI. V trimming: 7 bases; J trimming: 0 bases; junction bases outside the gene matches: 3. The CDR3 coding sequence is TGTGCCAGCACAGACAGGGACTCCTACGAGCAGTACTTC. Protein: CASTDRDSYEQYF.

This clonotype has ten or more counts. This rearrangement joins TRBV29-1 to TRBJ2-7; D perhaps matches TRBD1 (6 bases). The CDR3 extends over 13 amino acids. The germline CDR1 and CDR2 sequences are SQVTM and ANQGSEA. V was trimmed by 6 bases and J by 1 base, leaving 13 bases between them. The CDR3 bases are TGCAGCGTCGGTCTGACAGGATCCTACGAGCAGTACTTC. Translation: CSVGLTGSYEQYF.

This clonotype was detected a few times. The rearrangement joins TRBV20-1 to TRBJ1-1; TRBD1 agrees at 7 bases. Unmatched junction bases numbered 8, after V lost 3 bases and J lost 4 bases. Germline V CDR1 and CDR2: DFQATT, SNEGSKA (reference sequence). CDR3 length: 14 amino acids. CDR3 coding DNA: TGCAGTGCTAGGGACCGGGACAGCGGCACTGAAGCTTTCTTT. Protein product: CSARDRDSGTEAFF.

This chain uses TRBV20-1 with TRBJ1-1; TRBD1 aligns across 7 bases. Germline V lookup: CDR1 DFQATT, CDR2 SNEGSKA (reference sequence). The CDR3 is 13 residues long. V shed 4 bases, J shed 1 base, and the junction held 3 bases outside the gene matches. The DNA for the CDR3 is TGCAGTGCTACGGGACAGAAGAACACTGAAGCTTTCTTT. Translating it yields CSATGQKNTEAFF.

This clonotype was found once. The chain links TRBV7-2 to TRBJ2-5, with TRBD1 matching over 7 bases. Trimming removed 5 bases from V and 5 bases from J; junction bases left unmatched: 11. The germline CDR1 and CDR2 sequences are SGHTA and FQGNSA. This CDR3 comprises 15 residues. The DNA of the CDR3 is TGTGCCAGCAGCCAAGAACAGGGGCGTTTGGAGACCCAGTACTTC. Protein product: CASSQEQGRLETQYF.

The chain has TRBV5-4 and TRBJ1-3; perhaps TRBD1 as D (6 bases). CDR3 length: 11 amino acids. Germline V lookup: CDR1 SGHNT, CDR2 YYREEE (reference sequence). CDR3 in amino acids: CGWGPGNTIYF. The CDR3 coding sequence is TGTGGCTGGGGGCCCGGAAACACCATATATTTT.

This clonotype showed up many times. The chain employs TRBV2 and TRBJ1-2; D possibly corresponds to TRBD1 (5 bases). The germline V gene encodes CDR1 SNHLY and CDR2 FYNNEI. V lost 6 bases to trimming and J lost 7 bases, with 15 bases between them. The CDR3 is 13 amino acids. The CDR3 spells CASRDTHGSGYTF. CDR3 bases: TGTGCCAGCAGGGACACCCATGGCAGTGGCTACACCTTC.

This chain's CDR3 is CSGVAGSYEQYF. CDR3 sequence (DNA): TGCAGCGGCGTGGCAGGGTCCTACGAGCAGTACTTC. The V and J genes are TRBV29-1 and TRBJ2-7, with D perhaps matching TRBD1 (5 bases). V was cut by 7 bases and J by 1 base, with 11 bases left in between. The CDR3 contains 12 residues. CDR1 is SQVTM and CDR2 is ANQGSEA in the germline V gene.

The gene calls are TRBV9 and TRBJ2-6; D is possibly TRBD1 or TRBD2 (5 bases each). This CDR3 is 15 amino acids long. CDR1 SGDLS and CDR2 YYNGEE come from the germline V gene. Deletions cut 4 bases from V and 3 bases from J, with 11 bases between. CDR3 bases: TGTGCCAGCAGCCCCCGGGACGGTGGGGCCAACGTCCTGACTTTC. Protein product: CASSPRDGGANVLTF.

This rearrangement joins TRBV20-1 to TRBJ1-4; 8 nucleotides match TRBD1. The germline V gene has CDR1 DFQATT and CDR2 SNEGSKA (reference sequence). Trimming at V came to 1 base and at J to 8 bases, leaving 6 bases not matched to a gene. The CDR3 has 14 residues. The CDR3, as DNA: TGCAGTGCTAGAGCGACAGGGGCTATGGAAAAACTGTTTTTT. Translation: CSARATGAMEKLFF.

V gene TRBV7-2 combines with J gene TRBJ2-7, with 9 bases lining up with TRBD1. Looked up from germline, CDR1 is SGHTA and CDR2 is FQGNSA. The V segment lost 3 bases and the J segment 6 bases; nucleotides outside the gene matches: 9. This CDR3 is 15 amino acids long. The CDR3 loop reads CASSLRTGVGAEQYF. The CDR3 region has the DNA TGTGCCAGCAGCTTGCGGACAGGGGTTGGGGCCGAGCAGTACTTC.

In the case of this clonotype: One end of the junction varies from germline; a read error may be responsible. The chain combines TRBV11-1 with TRBJ2-2; 12 bases align to TRBD2. Germline CDR1 and CDR2: SGHAT and FQDESV (reference sequence). The CDR3 consists of 18 residues. The DNA for the CDR3 is TGTGCCAGCACCTTATACGGACTAGCGGGAAAGGACACCGGGGAGCTGTTTTTT. Amino acid sequence: CASTLYGLAGKDTGELFF.

This clonotype occurred a few times. The CDR3 bases are TGCAGTGCTAAGACAGGGGCTTCGGAGACCCAGTACTTC. Translating gives CSAKTGASETQYF. The V gene is TRBV20-1, the J gene TRBJ2-5; 8 bases line up with TRBD1. Germline V gene lookup returns CDR1 DFQATT and CDR2 SNEGSKA (reference sequence). Trimming removed 4 bases from V and 5 bases from J; junction bases left unmatched: 6. CDR3 length: 13 amino acids.